This T cell receptor (beta chain) was identified in a study of T-cell reconstitution after alpha-beta-depleted transplantation in children. Study observations and caveats: TCRbeta diversity was high at day 60 in some patients (a result of surviving recipient T cells and thymic progenitors).

It was with unique molecular identifiers that the TCRbeta library was prepared. TCRdb ran MiXCR on the PCR reads and lists one entry per CDR3 protein. The repertoire includes 780,000 or so distinct CDR3 sequences, roughly 15% of them detected once, and approximately 5% sits in the top ten. For this clonotype: Its matching antigen is unknown.

The V end lost 6 bases, the J end lost 6 bases, and 16 bases lay between the germline ends. Germline V lookup: CDR1 SQVTM, CDR2 ANQGSEA. The CDR3 has 13 amino acids. The chain employs TRBV29-1 and TRBJ2-3; D is undetermined. The sequences come from PBMCs, mostly from graft donor cells, collected 360 days after TCRalphabeta/CD19-depleted stem cell transplant. This sequence originates from a male patient between 5 and 17 years old who had a stem cell transplant for acute lymphoblastic leukemia, so the T cells may come from the graft donor. The CDR3 loop is CSVLFRIKDTQYF. CDR3 coding DNA: TGCAGCGTCTTGTTCCGGATCAAGGATACGCAGTATTTT.